This entry lists 25 T cell receptor beta chains sequenced from one sample in a study of patients and donors after allogeneic stem cell transplantation. TCRdb processed the RT-PCR reads anew with MiXCR; each CDR3 protein has one entry. There are under 200,000 distinct CDR3 sequences in the sample; 30% occur only once, and 3.2% lies in the top ten. Sequencing used blood, either unsorted or a sorted T cell fraction (not recorded which). These receptors came from a human donor who was either an allogeneic HSCT recipient or a stem cell or donor lymphocyte infusion donor (not recorded which). It is not recorded whose cells these are; they may come from a transplant donor.

This chain connects TRBV7-6 to TRBJ2-2, with TRBD2 matching over 8 bases. The CDR3 runs 17 residues. CDR1 SGHVS and CDR2 FNYEAQ come from the germline V gene. Germline trimming cut 5 bases from V and 0 bases from J; bases unmatched to any gene: 8. The chain's CDR3 is CASSPLGGLANTGELFF. The CDR3 region has the DNA TGTGCCAGCAGCCCCTTGGGGGGACTAGCGAACACCGGGGAGCTGTTTTTT.

The chain links TRBV5-1 to TRBJ1-6; D perhaps matches TRBD1 (6 bases). Trimming took 0 bases from V and 7 from J, leaving 11 bases between them. Germline V gene sequence: CDR1 SGHRS, CDR2 YFSETQ. The CDR3 has 15 amino acids. CDR3 sequence: CASSLGQESNSPLHF. CDR3 nucleotide sequence: TGCGCCAGCAGCTTGGGACAGGAATCAAATTCACCCCTCCACTTT.

This chain connects TRBV4-3 to TRBJ1-2, with D hard to call. The V and J ends lost 0 bases and 6 bases respectively, with 14 bases between them. CDR3 length: 15 residues. Germline V gives CDR1 LGHNA, CDR2 YSLEER. DNA of the CDR3: TGCGCCAGCAGCCAAGATAGCACAGCTATTAATGGCTACACCTTC. Translating it yields CASSQDSTAINGYTF.

This rearrangement joins TRBV24-1 to TRBJ1-1; D is unresolved. The germline gives CDR1 KGHDR, CDR2 SFDVKD. V was shortened by 3 bases and J by 3 bases, with 4 bases between the two germline ends. The CDR3 loop spans 12 amino acids. The CDR3 loop is CATSDGDTEAFF. The CDR3 nucleotides read TGTGCCACCAGTGATGGTGACACTGAAGCTTTCTTT.

J is TRBJ2-1 and V is TRBV27; the D is unclear. Per germline, CDR1 MNHEY and CDR2 SMNVEV (reference sequence). This CDR3 comprises 15 residues. Trimming left V 7 bases short and J 0 bases short, with 13 bases between. The CDR3 DNA follows: TGTGCCAGCAAGTCTACCCGAAGCTCCTACAATGAGCAGTTCTTC. Translated, it gives CASKSTRSSYNEQFF.

The V gene is TRBV20-1, the J gene TRBJ2-5, with D perhaps TRBD2 (5 bases). With 5 bases removed from V and 5 bases from J, the gap between germline ends came to 21 bases. Germline V lookup: CDR1 DFQATT, CDR2 SNEGSKA (reference sequence). This CDR3 has 15 residues. DNA of the CDR3: TGCAGTGCTTACACACTCGGAGGACTGGGGGAGACCCAGTACTTC. Its protein is CSAYTLGGLGETQYF.

The chain couples TRBV20-1 to TRBJ1-2; D is unclear. V lost 2 bases to trimming and J lost 2 bases, with 6 bases between them. This CDR3 contains 12 residues. The V gene's germline CDR1 is DFQATT and CDR2 SNEGSKA (reference sequence). The CDR3 bases are TGCAGTGCTAGATCCCCAAACTATGGCTACACCTTC. The encoded protein is CSARSPNYGYTF.

The chain carries TRBV4-3 and TRBJ2-1, with a possible D match to TRBD1 (6 bases). Germline values: CDR1 LGHNA, CDR2 YSLEER. Trimming left V 0 bases short and J 2 bases short, with 14 bases between. The CDR3 runs 17 residues. As DNA, the CDR3 is TGCGCCAGCAGCCAAGAGGGACAAGTCCCCCCCTACAATGAGCAGTTCTTC. This codes for CASSQEGQVPPYNEQFF.

This clonotype has only one observation. This chain joins TRBV28 and TRBJ1-2, with 7 bases aligning to TRBD1. CDR3 length: 14 amino acids. The germline V gene encodes CDR1 MDHEN and CDR2 SYDVKM. After removal of 3 bases from V and 4 bases from J, the junction contained 5 bases not matched to a gene. The chain's CDR3 is CASSFLQGVYGYTF. The CDR3 DNA is TGTGCCAGCAGTTTCCTCCAGGGGGTCTATGGCTACACCTTC.

This sequence joins TRBV30 and TRBJ1-5; D perhaps matches TRBD1 (6 bases). V lost 1 base and J 7 bases, leaving 11 bases between the germline ends. The CDR3 loop spans 13 amino acids. Looked up from germline, CDR1 is GTSNPN and CDR2 is SVGIG (reference sequence). CDR3 protein: CAWSAGEGQPQHF. CDR3 bases: TGTGCCTGGAGTGCAGGGGAGGGGCAGCCCCAGCATTTT.

This chain links TRBV21-1 with TRBJ1-4; the table's D call, TRBD1, was not checked against the DNA. TRBV21-1 corresponds to a pseudogene. This CDR3 contains 16 residues. The DNA for the CDR3 is TGTGCCAGCAGCAATTCACAGAGGGGGCATAAGGAAAAACTGTTTTTT. Encoded protein: CASSNSQRGHKEKLFF.

V usage is TRBV5-1 and J usage is TRBJ1-1, with D maybe TRBD1 (5 bases). V lost 0 bases and J 6 bases, leaving 24 bases between the germline ends. Germline CDR1 and CDR2: SGHRS and YFSETQ. The CDR3 contains 18 residues. The CDR3 here is CASSLGGQGVGGSAEAFF. In nucleotides, the CDR3 is TGCGCCAGCAGCTTGGGCGGGCAGGGAGTGGGTGGTAGCGCTGAAGCTTTCTTT.

The chain couples TRBV4-1 to TRBJ2-1; D remains ambiguous. The germline CDR1 and CDR2 sequences are MGHRA and YSYEKL. V dropped 5 bases and J dropped 0 bases, with 8 bases sitting between them. The CDR3 runs to 14 residues. The CDR3 DNA follows: TGCGCCAGCAGCGGGATGATCTCCTACAATGAGCAGTTCTTC. Protein: CASSGMISYNEQFF.

This clonotype was found many times. V usage is TRBV5-1 and J usage is TRBJ1-3, with D perhaps TRBD1 (6 bases). Germline V gene sequence: CDR1 SGHRS, CDR2 YFSETQ. Trimming pared 1 base from V and 1 base from J, leaving 18 bases between. This CDR3 has 18 amino acids. CDR3 DNA: TGCGCCAGCAGCTTGCTCCCCTCCGAGGGGGTGTCTGGAAACACCATATATTTT. This translates into CASSLLPSEGVSGNTIYF. The whole variable domain, filled in from reference TRBV5-1 and TRBJ1-3, reads KAGVTQTPRYLIKTRGQQVTLSCSPISGHRSVSWYQQTPGQGLQFLFEYFSETQRNKGNFPGRFSGRQFSNSRSEMNVSTLELGDSALYLCASSLLPSEGVSGNTIYFGEGSWLTVV.

This clonotype was counted at least ten times. The V call is TRBV5-6, the J call TRBJ1-2; tentatively, D is TRBD1 (5 bases). Germline values: CDR1 SGHDT, CDR2 YYEEEE. V was shortened by 1 base and J by 2 bases, with 12 bases between the two germline ends. CDR3 length: 15 residues. In nucleotides, the CDR3 is TGTGCCAGCAGCTTGAGGGGACGGCGAAACTATGGCTACACCTTC. Its translation: CASSLRGRRNYGYTF.

The chain links TRBV6-5 to TRBJ2-1; D is unresolved. The V end was cut by 6 bases, the J end by 2 bases, with 8 bases between. Germline V gives CDR1 MNHEY, CDR2 SVGAGI. The CDR3 totals 13 residues. The DNA for the CDR3 is TGTGCCAGCAGCTTAACGACCTACAATGAGCAGTTCTTC. Translating gives CASSLTTYNEQFF.

The CDR3 coding sequence is TGTGCCAGCAGTGAATCAACAGGGGGGTTATACAATGAGCAGTTCTTC. Translating it yields CASSESTGGLYNEQFF. V gene TRBV2 combines with J gene TRBJ2-1, with 8 positions matching TRBD1. The V gene end was trimmed by 2 bases and the J gene end by 4 bases; junction bases not matched to a gene: 7. This CDR3 is built from 16 residues. CDR1 and CDR2 (germline): SNHLY, FYNNEI.

The chain carries TRBV4-3 and TRBJ2-6; D gene uncertain. The CDR3 spans 15 residues. V was shortened by 0 bases and J by 1 base, with 4 bases between the two germline ends. Germline-derived CDR1 and CDR2 are LGHNA and YSLEER. Written as DNA, the CDR3 is TGCGCCAGCAGCCAAGACAGGTCTGGGGCCAACGTCCTGACTTTC. Its translation is CASSQDRSGANVLTF.

CDR3 in DNA: TGTGCCAGCAGAACGACTAGCGGGTACACCTACAATGAGCAGTTCTTC. Its translation is CASRTTSGYTYNEQFF. The V gene is TRBV28, the J gene TRBJ2-1, with TRBD2 matching 10 bases. The V gene end was trimmed by 6 bases and the J gene end by 2 bases; junction bases not matched to a gene: 7. CDR1 and CDR2 from the germline V gene are MDHEN and SYDVKM. CDR3 length: 16 residues.

This clonotype was seen more than once but under ten times. The chain joins TRBV30 to TRBJ1-1; 12 nucleotides agree with TRBD1. Germline assignment: CDR1 GTSNPN and CDR2 SVGIG (reference sequence). With 5 bases clipped from V and 6 bases from J, the junction kept 7 bases outside the gene matches. The CDR3 runs 14 residues. In nucleotides, the CDR3 is TGTGCCTGGCGGGGGACAGGGGGCGGCGCTGAAGCTTTCTTT. Amino acids: CAWRGTGGGAEAFF.

CDR3 protein: CASSWGNLYEQYF. CDR3 sequence (DNA): TGTGCCAGCAGTTGGGGGAACCTCTACGAGCAGTACTTC. The rearrangement joins TRBV12-3 or TRBV12-4 to TRBJ2-7, with D perhaps matching TRBD1 or TRBD2 (5 bases each). The V end lost 4 bases, the J end lost 3 bases, and 10 bases lay between the germline ends. The CDR3 has 13 amino acids.

In this sample, this clonotype turned up a few times. The chain carries TRBV28 and TRBJ2-3; TRBD1 matches at 7 bases. After removal of 4 bases from V and 0 bases from J, the junction contained 7 bases not matched to a gene. The CDR3 covers 16 residues. The germline V gene has CDR1 MDHEN and CDR2 SYDVKM. CDR3: CASSSPGTASTDTQYF. The DNA of the CDR3 is TGTGCCAGCAGTTCTCCCGGGACAGCTAGCACAGATACGCAGTATTTT.

The sample holds a few counts of this clonotype. This sequence joins TRBV4-2 and TRBJ1-4; D is unclear. Germline loops: CDR1 LGHNA, CDR2 YNFKEQ. The CDR3 sequence is 16 residues long. The V end lost 0 bases, the J end lost 0 bases, and 8 bases lay between the germline ends. The CDR3 region is CASSQEGLTTNEKLFF. As DNA, the CDR3 is TGTGCCAGCAGCCAAGAAGGATTAACAACTAATGAAAAACTGTTTTTT.

This clonotype was seen at least ten times. The chain has TRBV12-3 or TRBV12-4 and TRBJ1-1, with D perhaps matching TRBD1 (6 bases). The CDR3 is 16 amino acids. The V gene lost 4 bases and the J gene lost 0 bases, with 15 bases spanning the gap. The CDR3 reads CASSSPQGKMNTEAFF. CDR3 coding DNA: TGTGCCAGCAGTTCCCCCCAGGGGAAGATGAACACTGAAGCTTTCTTT.

V usage is TRBV15 and J usage is TRBJ1-1; D ambiguous. V shed 5 bases and J shed 6 bases, with 13 bases lying between them. This CDR3 has 13 amino acids. CDR1 and CDR2 (germline): LNHNV, YYDKDF (reference sequence). For the CDR3, the DNA is TGTGCCACCAGCCCCCGGAACCGGGCTGAAGCTTTCTTT. Amino acid sequence: CATSPRNRAEAFF.